The clone carrying this TCR beta chain was recorded many times. No antigen is known for it. The CDR3 covers 16 residues. V lost 6 bases, J lost 6 bases, and 13 bases stayed unmatched. Germline assignment: CDR1 SGHRS and CDR2 YFSETQ. The sample belongs to a study of identical twins. The study's findings and limits: Because invariant MAIT and iNKT cells could be present, zero-insertion analyses could be partly confounded. Shared out-of-frame alpha sequences (those common to twins) showed excess low generation probability. Within beta out-of-frame sequences, the excess sharing observed between twins was weaker.

In TCRdb, the 5' RACE reads were re-called with MiXCR into one record per CDR3 protein. The sample records 300,000 or so distinct CDR3 sequences, less than 9.5% being singletons. This same sample was also part of a study on yellow fever vaccine responses in identical twins.

The source is a woman younger than 35 in good health. The rearrangement uses TRBV5-1 and TRBJ2-1; 9 bases are a match to TRBD2. Input material: CD8+ T cells sorted from blood. The CDR3: CASIRRPREGLNEQFF. In DNA, the CDR3 is TGCGCCAGCATCAGGAGGCCGCGGGAGGGCCTCAATGAGCAGTTCTTC.